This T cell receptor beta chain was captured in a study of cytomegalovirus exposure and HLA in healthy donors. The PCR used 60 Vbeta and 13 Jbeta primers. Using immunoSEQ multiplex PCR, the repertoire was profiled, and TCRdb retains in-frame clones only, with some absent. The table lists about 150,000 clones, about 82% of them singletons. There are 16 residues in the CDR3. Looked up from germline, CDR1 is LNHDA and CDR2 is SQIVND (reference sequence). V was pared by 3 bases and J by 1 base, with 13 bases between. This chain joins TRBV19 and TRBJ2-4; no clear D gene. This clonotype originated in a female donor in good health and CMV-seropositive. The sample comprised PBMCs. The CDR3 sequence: CASSIGEAWAKNIQYF. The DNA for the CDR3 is TGTGCCAGTAGTATTGGCGAGGCTTGGGCCAAAAACATTCAGTACTTC.